This entry concerns a single T cell receptor beta chain. V gave up 8 bases and J gave up 5 bases, with 21 bases separating them. The CDR3 length is 15 residues. Per the germline V gene, CDR1 is MNHEY and CDR2 is SVGAGI. Data came from immunoSEQ multiplex PCR; TCRdb stores just in-frame clones and leaves some out. The table shows about 45,000 clones, with 88% occurring only once. The data originate from a study of PD-L1 blockade in urothelial cancer. The TCR was taken from a woman aged 55-69 years with urothelial cancer. Sequencing used PBMCs, obtained around atezolizumab (anti-PD-L1) treatment. The genes are TRBV6-5 and TRBJ1-1; D not resolved. The CDR3 spells CASRGFGQAITEAFF. CDR3 bases: TGTGCCAGCCGGGGTTTCGGTCAGGCGATTACTGAAGCTTTCTTT.